This TCR beta chain emerged from a study of blood T cell repertoires in COVID-19. The overall study: Spain, Italy and the United States supplied samples that represented acute and convalescent COVID-19. Sources were T cells, B-cell-depleted T cells, or PBMCs; the material itself was cDNA or gDNA.

Participants came from roughly 24 US areas, aged about 18 to 95 years. Participant-given clinical history determined each cohort assignment. CDR1 and CDR2 from the germline V gene are SGHVS and FQNEAQ. The CDR3 is made up of 15 amino acids. V was pared by 5 bases and J by 0 bases, with 10 bases between. Generated by immunoSEQ multiplex PCR, the TCRdb table keeps only in-frame clones and is missing some. The sample consists of about 470,000 clones, about 90% of them appearing once. The rearrangement links TRBV7-8 to TRBJ2-2; D possibly corresponds to TRBD1 (6 bases). The receptor was isolated from a woman aged 18 to 35 who had recovered from COVID-19. The specimen was PBMCs or T cells enriched from blood (not recorded which). The CDR3 nucleotides read TGTGCCAGCAGCCTACAGGGTGCGAACACCGGGGAGCTGTTTTTT. Its protein product is CASSLQGANTGELFF.